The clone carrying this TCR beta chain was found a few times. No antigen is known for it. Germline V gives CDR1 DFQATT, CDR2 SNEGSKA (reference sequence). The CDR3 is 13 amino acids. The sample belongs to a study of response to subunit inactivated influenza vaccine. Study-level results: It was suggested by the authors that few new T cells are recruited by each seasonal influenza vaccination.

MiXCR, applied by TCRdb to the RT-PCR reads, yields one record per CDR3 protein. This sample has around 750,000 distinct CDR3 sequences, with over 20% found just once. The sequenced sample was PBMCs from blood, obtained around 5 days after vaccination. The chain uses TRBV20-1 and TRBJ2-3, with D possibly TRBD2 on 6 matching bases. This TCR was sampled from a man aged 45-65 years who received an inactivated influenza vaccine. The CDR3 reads CSIAPGVTDTQYF. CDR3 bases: TGCAGCATAGCTCCGGGGGTCACAGATACGCAGTATTTT.